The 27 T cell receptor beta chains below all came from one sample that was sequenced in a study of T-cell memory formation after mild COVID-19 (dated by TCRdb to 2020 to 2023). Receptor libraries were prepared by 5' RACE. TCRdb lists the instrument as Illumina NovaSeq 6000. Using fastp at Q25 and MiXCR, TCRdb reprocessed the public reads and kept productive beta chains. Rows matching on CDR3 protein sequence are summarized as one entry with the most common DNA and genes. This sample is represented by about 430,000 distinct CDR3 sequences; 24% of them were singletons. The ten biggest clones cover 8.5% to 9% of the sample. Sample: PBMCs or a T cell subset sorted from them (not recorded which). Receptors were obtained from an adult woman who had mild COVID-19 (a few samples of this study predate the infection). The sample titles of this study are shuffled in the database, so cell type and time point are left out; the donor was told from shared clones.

DNA for the CDR3: TGTGCCACCAGCAGAGGAGCCCAAGAGCAGTACTTC. This sequence encodes CATSRGAQEQYF. V is TRBV15 and J is TRBJ2-7; D unresolved. Deletions cut 1 base from V and 7 bases from J, with 8 bases between. Germline V lookup: CDR1 LNHNV, CDR2 YYDKDF (reference sequence). The CDR3 runs to 12 residues.

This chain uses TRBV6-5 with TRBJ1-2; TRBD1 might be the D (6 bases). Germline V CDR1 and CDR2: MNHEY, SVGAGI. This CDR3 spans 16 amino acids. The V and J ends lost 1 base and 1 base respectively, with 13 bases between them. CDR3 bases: TGTGCCAGCAGTTACTGGGGGGGCCGTCTTAACTATGGCTACACCTTC. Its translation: CASSYWGGRLNYGYTF.

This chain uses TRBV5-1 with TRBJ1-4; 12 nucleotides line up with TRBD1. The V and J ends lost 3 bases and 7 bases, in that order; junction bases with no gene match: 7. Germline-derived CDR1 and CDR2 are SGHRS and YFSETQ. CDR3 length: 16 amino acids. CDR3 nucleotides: TGCGCCAGCAGCTGGGGACAGGGGGCGAGAAGTGAAAAACTGTTTTTT. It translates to CASSWGQGARSEKLFF.

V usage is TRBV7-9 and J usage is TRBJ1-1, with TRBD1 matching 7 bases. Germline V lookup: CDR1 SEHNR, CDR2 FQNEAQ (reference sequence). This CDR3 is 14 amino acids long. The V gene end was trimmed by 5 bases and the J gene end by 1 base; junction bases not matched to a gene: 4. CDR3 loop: CASSTRTGNTEAFF. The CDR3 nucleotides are TGTGCCAGCAGCACCCGGACAGGGAACACTGAAGCTTTCTTT.

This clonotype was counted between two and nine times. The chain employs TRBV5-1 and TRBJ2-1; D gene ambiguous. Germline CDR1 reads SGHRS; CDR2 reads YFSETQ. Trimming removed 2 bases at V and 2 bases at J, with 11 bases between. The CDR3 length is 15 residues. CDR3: CASSLGQPTYNEQFF. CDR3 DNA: TGCGCCAGCAGCTTAGGTCAGCCAACCTACAATGAGCAGTTCTTC.

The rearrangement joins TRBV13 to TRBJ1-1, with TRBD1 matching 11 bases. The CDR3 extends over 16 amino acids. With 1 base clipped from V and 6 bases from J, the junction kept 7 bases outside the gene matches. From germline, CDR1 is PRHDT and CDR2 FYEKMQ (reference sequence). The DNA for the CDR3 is TGTGCCAGCAGCTTAGCCGGGACAGGGGGTTTCGCTGAAGCTTTCTTT. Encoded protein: CASSLAGTGGFAEAFF.

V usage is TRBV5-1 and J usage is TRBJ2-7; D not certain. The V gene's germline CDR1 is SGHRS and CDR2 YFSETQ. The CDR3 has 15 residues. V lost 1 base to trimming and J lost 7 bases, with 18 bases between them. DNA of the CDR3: TGCGCCAGCAGCTTGTTGGCAGGAGACCCCCTAGAGCAGTACTTC. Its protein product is CASSLLAGDPLEQYF.

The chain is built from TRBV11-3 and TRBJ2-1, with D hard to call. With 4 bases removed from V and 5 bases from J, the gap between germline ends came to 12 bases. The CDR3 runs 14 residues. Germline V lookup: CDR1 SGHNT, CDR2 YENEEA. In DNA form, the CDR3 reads TGTGCCAGCAGCTCCCCCTTTCTGGACAATGAGCAGTTCTTC. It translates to CASSSPFLDNEQFF.

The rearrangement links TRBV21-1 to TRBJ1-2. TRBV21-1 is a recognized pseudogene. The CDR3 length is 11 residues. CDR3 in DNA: TGTGCCAGCAGCAAACCCCGTGACTACACCTTC. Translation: CASSKPRDYTF.

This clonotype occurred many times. Here the CDR3 reads CASSLGPSSSYEQYF. The CDR3 nucleotides read TGTGCCAGCAGTCTGGGACCCTCGAGCTCCTACGAGCAGTACTTC. This chain uses TRBV27 with TRBJ2-7, with D perhaps matching TRBD1 or TRBD2 (5 bases each). The CDR3 covers 15 residues. V was trimmed by 5 bases and J by 0 bases, leaving 14 bases between them. The germline V gene encodes CDR1 MNHEY and CDR2 SMNVEV (reference sequence).

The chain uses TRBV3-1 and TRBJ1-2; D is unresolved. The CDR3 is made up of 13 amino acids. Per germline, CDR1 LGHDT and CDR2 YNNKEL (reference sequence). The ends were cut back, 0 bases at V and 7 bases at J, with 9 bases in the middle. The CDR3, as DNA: TGTGCCAGCAGCCAAGACCCAGTCCGTGGCTACACCTTC. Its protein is CASSQDPVRGYTF.

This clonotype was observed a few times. The CDR3 sequence: CASSLAGEGYYGYTF. The CDR3 region has the DNA TGCGCCAGCAGCTTGGCAGGGGAAGGATACTATGGCTACACCTTC. The V and J genes are TRBV5-1 and TRBJ1-2; tentatively, D is TRBD1 (6 bases). V was cut by 0 bases and J by 3 bases, with 12 bases left in between. Germline lookup yields CDR1 SGHRS and CDR2 YFSETQ. CDR3 length: 15 residues. Supplemented by reference TRBV5-1 and TRBJ1-2, the full variable domain reads KAGVTQTPRYLIKTRGQQVTLSCSPISGHRSVSWYQQTPGQGLQFLFEYFSETQRNKGNFPGRFSGRQFSNSRSEMNVSTLELGDSALYLCASSLAGEGYYGYTFGSGTRLTVV.

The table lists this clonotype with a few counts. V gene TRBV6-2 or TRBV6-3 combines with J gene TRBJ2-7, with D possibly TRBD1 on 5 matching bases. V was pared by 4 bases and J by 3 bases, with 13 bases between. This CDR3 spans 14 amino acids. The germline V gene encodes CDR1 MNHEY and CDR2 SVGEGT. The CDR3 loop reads CASSWLRGNYEQYF. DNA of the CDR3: TGTGCCAGCAGTTGGCTAAGGGGAAACTACGAGCAGTACTTC.

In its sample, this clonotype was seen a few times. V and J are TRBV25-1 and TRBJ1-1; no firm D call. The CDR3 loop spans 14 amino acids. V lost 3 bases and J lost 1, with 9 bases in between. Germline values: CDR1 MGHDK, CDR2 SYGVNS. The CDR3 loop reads CASSDRATNTEAFF. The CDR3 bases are TGTGCCAGCAGTGATAGGGCGACGAACACTGAAGCTTTCTTT.

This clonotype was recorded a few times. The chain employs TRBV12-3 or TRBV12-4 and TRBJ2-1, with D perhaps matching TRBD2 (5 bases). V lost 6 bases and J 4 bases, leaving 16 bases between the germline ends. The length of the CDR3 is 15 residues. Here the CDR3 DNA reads TGTGCCAGCAGATCCGAGCGGAGACCATACAATGAGCAGTTCTTC. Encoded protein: CASRSERRPYNEQFF.

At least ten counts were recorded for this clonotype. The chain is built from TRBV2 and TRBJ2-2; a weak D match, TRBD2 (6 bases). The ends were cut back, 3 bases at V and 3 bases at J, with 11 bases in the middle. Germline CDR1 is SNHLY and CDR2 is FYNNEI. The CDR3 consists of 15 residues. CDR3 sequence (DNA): TGTGCCAGCAGTGAGCGGGGTTGGGACACCGGGGAGCTGTTTTTT. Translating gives CASSERGWDTGELFF.

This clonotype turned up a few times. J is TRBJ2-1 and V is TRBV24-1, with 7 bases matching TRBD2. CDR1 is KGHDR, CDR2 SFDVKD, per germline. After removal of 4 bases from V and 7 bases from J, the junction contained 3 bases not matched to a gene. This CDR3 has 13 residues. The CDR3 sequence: CATSDGLENEQFF. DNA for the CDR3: TGTGCCACCAGTGACGGACTAGAGAATGAGCAGTTCTTC.

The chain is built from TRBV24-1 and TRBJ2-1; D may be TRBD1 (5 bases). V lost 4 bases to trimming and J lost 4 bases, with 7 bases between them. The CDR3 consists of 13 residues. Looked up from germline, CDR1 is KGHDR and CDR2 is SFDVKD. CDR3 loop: CATSEDNYNEQFF. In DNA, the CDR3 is TGTGCCACCAGTGAGGACAATTACAATGAGCAGTTCTTC.

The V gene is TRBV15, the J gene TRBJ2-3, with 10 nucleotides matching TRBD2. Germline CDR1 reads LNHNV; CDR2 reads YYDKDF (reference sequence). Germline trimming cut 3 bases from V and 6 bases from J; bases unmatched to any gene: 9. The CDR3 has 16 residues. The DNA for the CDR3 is TGTGCCACCAGCAGGAGACTAGCGGGCCCTGGGGATACGCAGTATTTT. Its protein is CATSRRLAGPGDTQYF.

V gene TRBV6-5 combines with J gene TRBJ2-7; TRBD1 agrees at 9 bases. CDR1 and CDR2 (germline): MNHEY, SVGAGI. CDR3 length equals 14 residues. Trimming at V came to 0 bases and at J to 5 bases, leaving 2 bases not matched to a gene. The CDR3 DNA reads TGTGCCAGCAGTTACTCGGGACAGGGTAACGAGCAGTACTTC. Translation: CASSYSGQGNEQYF.

The CDR3 nucleotides are TGTGCCAGCCAGGGCTCATACACAGATACGCAGTATTTT. It yields the protein CASQGSYTDTQYF. This chain joins TRBV6-6 and TRBJ2-3, with D tentatively TRBD1 (5 bases). Between the trimmed V and J ends, which lost 8 bases and 2 bases, there was a span of 11 bases. Germline CDR1 and CDR2: MNHNY and SVGAGI (reference sequence). This CDR3 has 13 residues.

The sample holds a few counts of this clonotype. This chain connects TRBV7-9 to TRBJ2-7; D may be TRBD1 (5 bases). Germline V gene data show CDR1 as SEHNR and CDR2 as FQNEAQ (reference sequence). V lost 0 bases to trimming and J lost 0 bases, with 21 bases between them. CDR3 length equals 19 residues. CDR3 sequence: CASSLAHIDSSSLSYEQYF. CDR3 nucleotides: TGTGCCAGCAGCTTAGCCCACATCGACAGTTCAAGCCTCTCCTACGAGCAGTACTTC.

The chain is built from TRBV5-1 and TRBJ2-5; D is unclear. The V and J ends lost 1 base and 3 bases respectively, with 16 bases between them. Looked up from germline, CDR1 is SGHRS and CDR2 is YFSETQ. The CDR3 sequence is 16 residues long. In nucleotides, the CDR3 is TGCGCCAGCAGCTTGAATCGGCGACAAAGAGAAGAGACCCAGTACTTC. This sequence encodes CASSLNRRQREETQYF.

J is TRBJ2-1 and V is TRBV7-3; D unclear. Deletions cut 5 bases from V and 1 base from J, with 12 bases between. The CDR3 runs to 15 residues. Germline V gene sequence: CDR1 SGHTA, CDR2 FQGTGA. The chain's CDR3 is CASSRSEPSYNEQFF. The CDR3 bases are TGTGCCAGCAGCCGGTCTGAGCCTTCCTACAATGAGCAGTTCTTC.

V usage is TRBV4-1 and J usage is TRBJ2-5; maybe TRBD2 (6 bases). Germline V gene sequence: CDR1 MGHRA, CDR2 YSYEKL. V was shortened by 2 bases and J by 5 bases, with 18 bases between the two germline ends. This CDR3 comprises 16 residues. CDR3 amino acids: CASSQNTGVGQETQYF. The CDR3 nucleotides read TGCGCCAGCAGCCAAAATACGGGGGTTGGTCAGGAGACCCAGTACTTC.

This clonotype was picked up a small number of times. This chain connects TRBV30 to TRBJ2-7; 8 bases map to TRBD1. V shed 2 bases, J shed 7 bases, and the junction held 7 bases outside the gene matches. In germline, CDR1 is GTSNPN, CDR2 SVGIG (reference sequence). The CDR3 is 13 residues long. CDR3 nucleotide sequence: TGTGCCTGGAGTTTTCGGGACAGGTATGAGCAGTACTTC. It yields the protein CAWSFRDRYEQYF.

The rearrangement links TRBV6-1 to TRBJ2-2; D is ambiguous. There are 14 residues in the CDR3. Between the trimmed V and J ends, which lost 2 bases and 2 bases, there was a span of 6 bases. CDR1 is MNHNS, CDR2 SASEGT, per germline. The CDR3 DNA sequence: TGTGCCAGCAGTGAAATGACAAACACCGGGGAGCTGTTTTTT. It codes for CASSEMTNTGELFF.